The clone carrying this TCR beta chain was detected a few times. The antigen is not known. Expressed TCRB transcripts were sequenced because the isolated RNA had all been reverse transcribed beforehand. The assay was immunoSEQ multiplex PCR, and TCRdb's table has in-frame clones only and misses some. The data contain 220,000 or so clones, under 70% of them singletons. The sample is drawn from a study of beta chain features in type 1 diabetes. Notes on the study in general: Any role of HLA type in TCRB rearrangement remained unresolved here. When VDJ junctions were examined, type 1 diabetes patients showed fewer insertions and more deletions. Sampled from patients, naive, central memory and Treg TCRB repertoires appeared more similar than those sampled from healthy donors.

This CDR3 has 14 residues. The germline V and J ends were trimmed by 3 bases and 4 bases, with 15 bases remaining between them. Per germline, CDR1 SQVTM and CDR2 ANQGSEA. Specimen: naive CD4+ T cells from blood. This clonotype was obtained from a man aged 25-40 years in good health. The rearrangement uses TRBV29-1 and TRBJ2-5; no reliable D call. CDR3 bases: TGCAGCGTTGATGTTCAGAATTTCGGAGAGACCCAGTACTTC. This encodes CSVDVQNFGETQYF.